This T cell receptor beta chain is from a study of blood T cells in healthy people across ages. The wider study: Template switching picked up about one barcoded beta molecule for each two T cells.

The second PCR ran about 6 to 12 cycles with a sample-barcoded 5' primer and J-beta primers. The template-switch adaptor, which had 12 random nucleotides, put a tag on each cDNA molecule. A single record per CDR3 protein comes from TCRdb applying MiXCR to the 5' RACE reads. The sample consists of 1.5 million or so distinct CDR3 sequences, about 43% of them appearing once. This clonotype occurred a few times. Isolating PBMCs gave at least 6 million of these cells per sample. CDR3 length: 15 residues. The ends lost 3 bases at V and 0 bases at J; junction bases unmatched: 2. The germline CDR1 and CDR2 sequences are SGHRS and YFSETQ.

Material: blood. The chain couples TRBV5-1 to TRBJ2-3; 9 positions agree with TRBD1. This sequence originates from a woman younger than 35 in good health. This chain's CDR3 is CASSWTGVSTDTQYF. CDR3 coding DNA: TGCGCCAGCAGCTGGACAGGGGTGAGCACAGATACGCAGTATTTT. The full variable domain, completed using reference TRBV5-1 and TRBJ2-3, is KAGVTQTPRYLIKTRGQQVTLSCSPISGHRSVSWYQQTPGQGLQFLFEYFSETQRNKGNFPGRFSGRQFSNSRSEMNVSTLELGDSALYLCASSWTGVSTDTQYFGPGTRLTVL.